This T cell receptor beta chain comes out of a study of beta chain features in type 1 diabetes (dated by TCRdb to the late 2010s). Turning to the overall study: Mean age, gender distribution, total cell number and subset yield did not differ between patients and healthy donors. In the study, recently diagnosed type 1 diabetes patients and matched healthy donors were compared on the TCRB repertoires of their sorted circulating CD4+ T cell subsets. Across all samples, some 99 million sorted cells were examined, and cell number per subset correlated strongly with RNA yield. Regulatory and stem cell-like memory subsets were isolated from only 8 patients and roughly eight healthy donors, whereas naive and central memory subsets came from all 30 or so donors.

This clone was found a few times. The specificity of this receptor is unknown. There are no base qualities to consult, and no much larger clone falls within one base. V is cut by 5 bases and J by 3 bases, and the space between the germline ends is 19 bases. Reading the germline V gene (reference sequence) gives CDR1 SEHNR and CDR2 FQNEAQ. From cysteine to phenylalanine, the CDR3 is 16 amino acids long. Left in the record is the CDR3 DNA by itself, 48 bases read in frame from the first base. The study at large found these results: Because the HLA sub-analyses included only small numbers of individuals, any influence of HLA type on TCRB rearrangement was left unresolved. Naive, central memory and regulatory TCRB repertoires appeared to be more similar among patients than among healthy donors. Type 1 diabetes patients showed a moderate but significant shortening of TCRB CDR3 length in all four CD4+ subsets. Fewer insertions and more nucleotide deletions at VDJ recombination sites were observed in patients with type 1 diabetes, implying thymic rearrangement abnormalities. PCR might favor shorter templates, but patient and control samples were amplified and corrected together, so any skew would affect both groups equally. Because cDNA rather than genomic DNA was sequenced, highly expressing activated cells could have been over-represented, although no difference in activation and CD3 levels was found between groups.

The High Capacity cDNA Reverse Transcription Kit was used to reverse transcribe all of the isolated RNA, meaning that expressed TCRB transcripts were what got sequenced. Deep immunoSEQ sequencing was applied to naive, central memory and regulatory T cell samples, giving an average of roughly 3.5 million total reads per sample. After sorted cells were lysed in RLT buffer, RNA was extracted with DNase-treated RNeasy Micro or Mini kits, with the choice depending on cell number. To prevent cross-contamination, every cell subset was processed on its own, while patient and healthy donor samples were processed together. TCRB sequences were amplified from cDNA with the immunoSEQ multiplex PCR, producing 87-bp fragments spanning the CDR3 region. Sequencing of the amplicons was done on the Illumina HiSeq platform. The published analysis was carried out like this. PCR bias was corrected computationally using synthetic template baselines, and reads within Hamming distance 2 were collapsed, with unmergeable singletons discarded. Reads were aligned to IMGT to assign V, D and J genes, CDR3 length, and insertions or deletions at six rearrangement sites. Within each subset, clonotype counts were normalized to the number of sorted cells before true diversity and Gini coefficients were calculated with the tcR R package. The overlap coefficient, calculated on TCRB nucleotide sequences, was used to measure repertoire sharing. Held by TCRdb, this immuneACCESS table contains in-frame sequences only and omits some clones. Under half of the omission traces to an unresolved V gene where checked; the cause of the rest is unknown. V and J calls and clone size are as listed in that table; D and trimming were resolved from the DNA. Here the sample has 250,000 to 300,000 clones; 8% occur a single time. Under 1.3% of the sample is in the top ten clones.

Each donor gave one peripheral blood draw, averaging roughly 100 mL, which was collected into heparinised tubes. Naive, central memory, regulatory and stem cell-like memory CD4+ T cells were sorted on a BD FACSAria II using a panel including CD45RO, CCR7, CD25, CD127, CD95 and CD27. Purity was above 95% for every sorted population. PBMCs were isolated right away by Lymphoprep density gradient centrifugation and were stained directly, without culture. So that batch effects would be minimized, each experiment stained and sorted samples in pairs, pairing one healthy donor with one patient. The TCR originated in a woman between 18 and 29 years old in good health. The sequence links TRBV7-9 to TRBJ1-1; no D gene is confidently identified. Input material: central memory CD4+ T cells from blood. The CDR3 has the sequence CASSPGIGLPDTEAFF. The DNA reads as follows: TGTGCCAGCAGCCCTGGGATAGGCTTACCAGACACTGAAGCTTTCTTT. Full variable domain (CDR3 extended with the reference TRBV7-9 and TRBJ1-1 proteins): DTGVSQNPRHKITKRGQNVTFRCDPISEHNRLYWYRQTLGQGPEFLTYFQNEAQLEKSRLLSDRFSAERPKGSFSTLEIQRTEQGDSAMYLCASSPGIGLPDTEAFFGQGTRLTVV.